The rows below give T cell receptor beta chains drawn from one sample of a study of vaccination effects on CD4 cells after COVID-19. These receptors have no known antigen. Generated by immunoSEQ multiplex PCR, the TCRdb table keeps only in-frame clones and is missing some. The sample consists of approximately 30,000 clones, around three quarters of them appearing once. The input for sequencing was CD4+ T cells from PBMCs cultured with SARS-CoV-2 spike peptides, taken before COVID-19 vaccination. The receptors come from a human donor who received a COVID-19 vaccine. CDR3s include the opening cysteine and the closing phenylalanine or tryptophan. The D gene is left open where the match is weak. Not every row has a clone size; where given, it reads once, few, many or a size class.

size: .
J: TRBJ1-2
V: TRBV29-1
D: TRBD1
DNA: TGCAGCGTTGATGGGGGACAGTTCGATCTCTATGGCTACACCTTC
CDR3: CSVDGGQFDLYGYTF

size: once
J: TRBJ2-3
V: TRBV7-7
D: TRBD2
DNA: TGTGCCAGCAGCCCCGGACGGACTAGCGGAGATACGCAGTATTTT
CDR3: CASSPGRTSGDTQYF

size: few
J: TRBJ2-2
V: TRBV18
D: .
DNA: TGTGCCAGCTCACCAAATTTCGACAGATCGGGAGGGGAGCTGTTTTTT
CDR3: CASSPNFDRSGGELFF

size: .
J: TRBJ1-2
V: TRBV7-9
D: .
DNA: TGTGCCAGCAGCCCGCGGCGGTCTAACTATGGCTACACCTTC
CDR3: CASSPRRSNYGYTF

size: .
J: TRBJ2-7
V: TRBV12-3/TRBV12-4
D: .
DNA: TGTGCCAGCAGCTTACAGGGTGTCCACGAGCAGTACTTC
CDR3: CASSLQGVHEQYF

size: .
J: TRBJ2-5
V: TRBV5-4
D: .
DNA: TGTGCCAGCAGCTTGGGCGGTGGGGAGACCCAGTACTTC
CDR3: CASSLGGGETQYF

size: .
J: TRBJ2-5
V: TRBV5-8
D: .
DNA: TGTGCCAGCAGCCCCGAGGGGGGGCGGGAGGAGACCCAGTACTTC
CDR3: CASSPEGGREETQYF

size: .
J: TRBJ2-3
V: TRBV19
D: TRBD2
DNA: TGTGCCAGTAGTCCAATGGGACTAGCGGGGGGGCCAGCTAGCACAGATACGCAGTATTTT
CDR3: CASSPMGLAGGPASTDTQYF

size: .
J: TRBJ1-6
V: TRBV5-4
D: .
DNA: TGTGCCAGCAGCTTGGAGACAGGAGGTGAATCACCCCTCCACTTT
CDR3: CASSLETGGESPLHF

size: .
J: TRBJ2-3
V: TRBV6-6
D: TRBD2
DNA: TGTGCCAGCAGTCCTCAGCGGGGACTCACAGATACGCAGTATTTT
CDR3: CASSPQRGLTDTQYF

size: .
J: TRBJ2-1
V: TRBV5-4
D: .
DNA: TGTGCCAGCAGCTTGAGGTTCGGGAATGAGCAGTTCTTC
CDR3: CASSLRFGNEQFF

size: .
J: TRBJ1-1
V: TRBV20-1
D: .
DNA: TGCAGTGCTAGAGATAGCCCTGAAGCTTTCTTT
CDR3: CSARDSPEAFF

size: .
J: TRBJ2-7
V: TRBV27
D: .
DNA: TGTGCCAGCAGTTCCGCCGGGACGAGAGAGCAGTACTTC
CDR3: CASSSAGTREQYF

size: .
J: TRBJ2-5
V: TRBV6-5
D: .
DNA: TGTGCCAGCAGTTACTCCCGGGCAACTCAAGAGACCCAGTACTTC
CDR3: CASSYSRATQETQYF

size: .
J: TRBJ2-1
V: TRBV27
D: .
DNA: TGTGCCAGCAGTTTATCCCTGGGGGGTGAGCAGTTCTTC
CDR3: CASSLSLGGEQFF

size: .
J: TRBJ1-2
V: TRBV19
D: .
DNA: TGTGCCAGTAGCCAAGAACCGGGAACTAACTATGGCTACACCTTC
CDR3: CASSQEPGTNYGYTF

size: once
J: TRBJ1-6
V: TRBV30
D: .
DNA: TGTGCCTGGAGAGACCCCACCAAGTCCTATAATTCACCCCTCCACTTT
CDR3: CAWRDPTKSYNSPLHF

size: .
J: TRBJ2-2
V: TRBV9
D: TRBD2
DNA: TGTGCCAGCAGCGTAGATAGACTAGCGGGAGGTTCAGGGGCCAAGACCGGGGAGCTGTTTTTT
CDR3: CASSVDRLAGGSGAKTGELFF

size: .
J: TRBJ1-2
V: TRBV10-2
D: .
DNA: TGCGCCAGCAGTGAGGCCTACGGGTCTCGCTATGGCTACACCTTC
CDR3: CASSEAYGSRYGYTF

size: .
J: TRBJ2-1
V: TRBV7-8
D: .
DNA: TGTGCCAGCAGCTTAGTCTCGTTTGGCAATGAGCAGTTCTTC
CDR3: CASSLVSFGNEQFF

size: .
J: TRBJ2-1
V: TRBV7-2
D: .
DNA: TGTGCCAGCAGCTTACCGAGCAGGAATGAGCAGTTCTTC
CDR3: CASSLPSRNEQFF

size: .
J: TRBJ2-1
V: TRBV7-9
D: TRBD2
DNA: TGTGCCAGCAGCTTAGGATATACTAGCGGTAAGGTCTACAATGAGCAGTTCTTC
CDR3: CASSLGYTSGKVYNEQFF

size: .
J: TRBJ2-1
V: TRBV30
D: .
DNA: TGTGCCTGGAGTGTACAAGGCGAGCAGTTCTTC
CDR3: CAWSVQGEQFF

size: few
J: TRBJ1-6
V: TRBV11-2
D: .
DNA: TGTGCCAGCAGCTACGGACAGAATTCACCCCTCCACTTT
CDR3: CASSYGQNSPLHF

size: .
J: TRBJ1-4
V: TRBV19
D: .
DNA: TGTGCCAGTAGTATACAGGCAGGGGTTAATGAAAAACTGTTTTTT
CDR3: CASSIQAGVNEKLFF

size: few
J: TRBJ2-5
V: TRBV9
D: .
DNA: TGTGCCAGCAGCGTAGGTACTATCGGCGAGACCCAGTACTTC
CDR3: CASSVGTIGETQYF

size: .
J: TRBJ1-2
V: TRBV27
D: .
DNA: TGTGCCAGCAGTCCCACGACAGGCTATGGCTACACCTTC
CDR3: CASSPTTGYGYTF

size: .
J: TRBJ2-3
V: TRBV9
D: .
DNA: TGTGCCAGCAGCGTAGTTTGGGGAGGCGCAGATACGCAGTATTTT
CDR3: CASSVVWGGADTQYF

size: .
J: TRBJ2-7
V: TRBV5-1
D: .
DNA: TGCGCCAGCAGCTTGGGGGAGACCCACCTCGGCTACGAGCAGTACTTC
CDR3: CASSLGETHLGYEQYF

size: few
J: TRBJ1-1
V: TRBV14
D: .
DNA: TGTGCCAGCAGTCCCCGCAGGAACACTGAAGCTTTCTTT
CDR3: CASSPRRNTEAFF

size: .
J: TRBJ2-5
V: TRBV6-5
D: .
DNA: TGTGCCAGCGGGGTGAGGGTTTCGTTCGAGACCCAGTACTTC
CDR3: CASGVRVSFETQYF

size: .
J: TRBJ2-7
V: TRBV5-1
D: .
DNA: TGCGCCAGCAGCTCTGGACAGACCGAACATTTCGGCGAGCAGTACTTC
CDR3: CASSSGQTEHFGEQYF

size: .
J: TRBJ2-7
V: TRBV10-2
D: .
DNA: TGCGCCAGCAGTGGACCGGGAGCTTACGAGCAGTACTTC
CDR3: CASSGPGAYEQYF

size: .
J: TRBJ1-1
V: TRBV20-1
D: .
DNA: TGCAGTGCTAGGGATAGCGCTGAAGCTTTCTTT
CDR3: CSARDSAEAFF

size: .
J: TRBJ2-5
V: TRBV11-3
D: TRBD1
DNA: TGTGCCAGCAGCTTCGGAACCGGGACAGGGGTTAGCGAGACCCAGTACTTC
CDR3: CASSFGTGTGVSETQYF

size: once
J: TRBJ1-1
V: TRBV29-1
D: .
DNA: TGCAGCGTTGCAGTCCCGTCGTTGAACACTGAAGCTTTCTTT
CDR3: CSVAVPSLNTEAFF

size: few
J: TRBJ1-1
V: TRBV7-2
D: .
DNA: TGTGCCAGCAGTCGAGAGCGGCTCTCGGTTGGAGCTTTCTTT
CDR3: CASSRERLSVGAFF

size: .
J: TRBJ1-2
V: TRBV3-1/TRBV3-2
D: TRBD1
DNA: TGTGCCAGCAGCCAAGGGACAGGGATAAGAGGAGGCTACACCTTC
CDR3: CASSQGTGIRGGYTF

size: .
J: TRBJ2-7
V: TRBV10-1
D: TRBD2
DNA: TGCGCCAGCAGTAATAGCGGGAGGGCAGTGGGGGAGCAGTACTTC
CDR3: CASSNSGRAVGEQYF

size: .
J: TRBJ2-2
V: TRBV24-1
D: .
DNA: TGTGCCACCAGTGATACCGGGGAGCTGTTTTTT
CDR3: CATSDTGELFF

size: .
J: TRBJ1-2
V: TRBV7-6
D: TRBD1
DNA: TGTGCCAGCAGCTTGGGACAGGGGGAAATTGGCTACACCTTC
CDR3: CASSLGQGEIGYTF

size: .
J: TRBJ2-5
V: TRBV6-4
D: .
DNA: TGTGCCAGCAGTGACCTTCGGACCGGGAGTTTGGGGGAGACCCAGTACTTC
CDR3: CASSDLRTGSLGETQYF

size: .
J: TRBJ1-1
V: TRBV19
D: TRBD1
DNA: TGTGCCAGTAGTGTTGGACTGACAGGGAGAACTGAAGCTTTCTTT
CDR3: CASSVGLTGRTEAFF

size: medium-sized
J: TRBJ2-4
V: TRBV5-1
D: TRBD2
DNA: TGCGCCAGCAGCAGGGCCTCTAGCGGGGGGATCTTAGACATTCAGTACTTC
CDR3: CASSRASSGGILDIQYF

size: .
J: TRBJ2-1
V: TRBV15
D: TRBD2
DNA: TGTGCCACCAGCACCCTGGGACTAGCGGGGGGGCCATCCTTTCTGTTCTTC
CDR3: CATSTLGLAGGPSFLFF